The T cell receptor (beta chain) described here comes from a study of cytomegalovirus exposure and HLA in healthy donors. In the PCR, 60 Vbeta and 13 Jbeta primers were used. Profiling relied on immunoSEQ multiplex PCR, and the TCRdb table lists in-frame clones only, not all of them. This table holds approximately 160,000 clones, 60% to 85% found once. Findings and limits, study-wide: Researchers left out some V segments, among them TRBV6-2 and TRBV6-3, as indistinguishable. An analysis done earlier found most TCR beta V segments productive about 87% or about 30% of the time.

There are 15 residues in the CDR3. Deletions cut 1 base from V and 8 bases from J, with 14 bases between. Germline lookup yields CDR1 MGHRA and CDR2 YSYEKL. Details on this clone: Antigen specificity is unknown.

The clonotype originates from a woman in her thirties or forties in good health and CMV-seropositive. The sample was PBMCs. The J gene is TRBJ1-4, the V gene TRBV4-1; TRBD1 might be the D (5 bases). The CDR3 DNA reads TGCGCCAGCAGCCAAGTACAAGGGGCCGGGGAAAAACTGTTTTTT. The encoded protein is CASSQVQGAGEKLFF.